These T cell receptor beta chains were read from a single sample in a study of brain T cells in children with intractable seizures. Some clones are missing from TCRdb's copy, which holds only in-frame ones; the method was immunoSEQ multiplex PCR. The data show around 44,000 clones, 90% seen once. This specimen was peripheral blood, taken at surgery. Receptor source: a girl aged 2-10 years with tuberous sclerosis and intractable seizures. Both conserved end residues are part of each CDR3. A D gene is named only where the DNA matches it firmly. Rows may omit the clone size; those that give it use once, few, many or a size class.

clone size	D gene	V gene	J gene	CDR3 protein	CDR3 DNA
.	TRBD2	TRBV7-9	TRBJ2-1	CASSLVGLAGGHGEQFF	TGTGCCAGCAGCTTAGTAGGACTAGCGGGGGGGCATGGTGAGCAGTTCTTC
few	.	TRBV2	TRBJ2-2	CASSLQGIGELFF	TGTGCCAGCAGCCTTCAGGGGATCGGGGAGCTGTTTTTT
once	.	TRBV12-3/TRBV12-4	TRBJ1-2	CASSSPQNYGYTF	TGTGCCAGCAGTTCACCACAAAACTATGGCTACACCTTC
.	.	TRBV6-5	TRBJ1-1	CASSYSRGNTEAFF	TGTGCCAGCAGTTACTCGCGGGGTAACACTGAAGCTTTCTTT
.	.	TRBV30	TRBJ2-2	CAWNRRDTGELFF	TGTGCCTGGAATCGAAGGGACACCGGGGAGCTGTTTTTT
.	.	TRBV28	TRBJ1-5	CASSFSRTNQPQHF	TGTGCCAGCAGTTTTTCCAGGACAAATCAGCCCCAGCATTTT
.	.	TRBV5-1	TRBJ2-7	CASRGLMREQYF	TGCGCCAGCAGAGGCCTCATGAGGGAGCAGTACTTC
.	.	TRBV24-1	TRBJ2-1	CATSETLYNEQFF	TGTGCCACCAGTGAAACCTTATACAATGAGCAGTTCTTC
.	.	TRBV10-2	TRBJ1-1	CASSGGDRSVSGAFF	TGCGCCAGCAGTGGGGGAGACAGGTCCGTTAGCGGAGCTTTCTTT
.	TRBD1	TRBV19	TRBJ1-4	CASSFPTGGRGEEKLFF	TGTGCCAGTAGTTTCCCTACAGGGGGCAGGGGCGAAGAAAAACTGTTTTTT
few	.	TRBV1	TRBJ2-1	CTSSQELAGGLSSYNEQFF	TGCACCAGCAGCCAAGAACTAGCGGGGGGTTTAAGCTCCTACAATGAGCAGTTCTTC
.	.	TRBV4-2	TRBJ2-5	CASSQDLGGRETQYF	TGTGCCAGCAGCCAAGATCTTGGGGGGCGAGAGACCCAGTACTTC
.	.	TRBV4-1	TRBJ2-3	CASSQLDGADTQYF	TGCGCCAGCAGCCAATTAGACGGAGCAGATACGCAGTATTTT
.	TRBD1	TRBV29-1	TRBJ1-5	CSVVGQGDSQPQHF	TGCAGCGTTGTGGGACAGGGGGATAGTCAGCCCCAGCATTTT
.	.	TRBV9	TRBJ2-6	CASSVVGPTFSGANVLTF	TGTGCCAGCAGCGTGGTGGGACCGACCTTCTCTGGGGCCAACGTCCTGACTTTC
.	TRBD1	TRBV6-5	TRBJ2-7	CASSYPDRGAYEQYF	TGTGCCAGCAGTTACCCGGACAGGGGGGCCTACGAGCAGTACTTC
.	TRBD1	TRBV5-4	TRBJ1-3	CASSLRGPGNTIYF	TGTGCCAGCAGCCTCAGGGGGCCTGGAAACACCATATATTTT
.	TRBD1	TRBV6-2/TRBV6-3	TRBJ1-5	CASSSEDRGVQHF	TGTGCCAGCAGTTCCGAGGACAGGGGGGTCCAGCATTTT
.	.	TRBV3-1/TRBV3-2	TRBJ1-1	CASSHGRNTMNTEAFF	TGTGCCAGCAGCCATGGCAGGAATACCATGAACACTGAAGCTTTCTTT
.	.	TRBV19	TRBJ1-1	CASSRMRGTEAFF	TGTGCCAGTAGTAGGATGAGGGGCACTGAAGCTTTCTTT
.	.	TRBV4-1	TRBJ1-5	CASSQAGTHSNQPQHF	TGCGCCAGCAGCCAAGCCGGGACACATAGCAATCAGCCCCAGCATTTT
.	.	TRBV2	TRBJ1-1	CASSGAEAFF	TGTGCCAGCAGTGGGGCTGAAGCTTTCTTT
.	TRBD1	TRBV2	TRBJ1-5	CASSEDRGAIRHF	TGTGCCAGCAGTGAGGACAGGGGGGCGATTAGGCATTTT
.	.	TRBV5-6	TRBJ2-1	CASSSSDEQFF	TGTGCCAGCAGCTCTTCGGATGAGCAGTTCTTC
.	.	TRBV6-5	TRBJ1-1	CASRPRGPNTEAFF	TGTGCCAGCCGGCCCCGAGGGCCCAACACTGAAGCTTTCTTT
.	.	TRBV12-3/TRBV12-4	TRBJ1-1	CASSLRGTEAFF	TGTGCCAGCAGTTTACGAGGGACTGAAGCTTTCTTT
once	TRBD1	TRBV30	TRBJ1-6	CAWSVLLKGGEDYNSPLHF	TGTGCCTGGAGTGTACTCCTCAAAGGGGGCGAGGATTATAATTCACCCCTCCACTTT
.	.	TRBV19	TRBJ2-2	CAVGPANTGELFF	TGTGCCGTGGGGCCCGCGAACACCGGGGAGCTGTTTTTT
once	.	TRBV9	TRBJ2-7	CASSVFPNYEQYF	TGTGCCAGCAGCGTCTTTCCCAACTACGAGCAGTACTTC
.	.	TRBV3-1/TRBV3-2	TRBJ2-3	CASSQDFLGGNTQYF	TGTGCCAGCAGCCAAGATTTTTTGGGGGGAAATACGCAGTATTTT
.	TRBD1	TRBV4-2	TRBJ2-3	CASSQVRGQVDTQYF	TGTGCCAGCAGCCAAGTGAGGGGGCAGGTAGATACGCAGTATTTT
.	.	TRBV2	TRBJ1-4	CASSEVGEGRTTNEKLFF	TGTGCCAGCAGTGAAGTTGGGGAGGGGAGGACAACTAATGAAAAACTGTTTTTT
.	.	TRBV19	TRBJ2-3	CASSLRLPGKGEDTQYF	TGTGCCAGTAGTCTACGACTCCCGGGAAAGGGTGAAGATACGCAGTATTTT
.	.	TRBV3-1/TRBV3-2	TRBJ2-3	CASSAHTDTQYF	TGTGCCAGCAGCGCCCACACAGATACGCAGTATTTT
.	TRBD1	TRBV3-1/TRBV3-2	TRBJ1-1	CASSLLGTGVQGGGSERDTEAFF	TGTGCCAGCAGCCTTCTTGGGACAGGGGTTCAAGGGGGGGGATCAGAGAGGGACACTGAAGCTTTCTTT
few	.	TRBV30	TRBJ1-3	CAWSLAGNSGNTIYF	TGTGCCTGGAGTTTGGCAGGGAATTCTGGAAACACCATATATTTT
.	TRBD2	TRBV5-4	TRBJ2-3	CASSLGLAETDTQYF	TGTGCCAGCAGCTTGGGTCTAGCGGAGACAGATACGCAGTATTTT
.	TRBD2	TRBV6-1	TRBJ2-3	CASSELAGSTDTQYF	TGTGCCAGCAGTGAGTTAGCGGGGAGCACAGATACGCAGTATTTT
.	.	TRBV20-1	TRBJ1-1	CSASDRSNTEAFF	TGCAGTGCTAGTGACAGGTCGAACACTGAAGCTTTCTTT
once	TRBD1	TRBV5-4	TRBJ2-2	CASSFYSGTANTGELFF	TGTGCCAGCAGCTTCTACTCCGGGACAGCGAACACCGGGGAGCTGTTTTTT
.	TRBD1	TRBV18	TRBJ2-7	CASSPGTGADEQYF	TGTGCCAGCTCACCAGGGACAGGTGCTGACGAGCAGTACTTC
.	.	TRBV2	TRBJ2-3	CASRPRYVSTDTQYF	TGTGCCAGCAGGCCCCGATACGTAAGCACAGATACGCAGTATTTT
.	.	TRBV5-1	TRBJ1-1	CASSLGFGAGTEAFF	TGCGCCAGCAGCTTGGGGTTCGGGGCCGGGACTGAAGCTTTCTTT
.	TRBD1	TRBV5-1	TRBJ2-1	CASSYTDRGWHEQFF	TGCGCCAGCAGCTACACGGACAGGGGTTGGCATGAGCAGTTCTTC
.	.	TRBV5-1	TRBJ2-1	CASSLAYNEQFF	TGCGCCAGCAGCTTGGCATACAATGAGCAGTTCTTC
.	.	TRBV24-1	TRBJ2-5	CATSDFGQGQETQYF	TGTGCCACCAGTGATTTTGGGCAGGGCCAAGAGACCCAGTACTTC
.	.	TRBV15	TRBJ2-1	CAIRLDILEHEQFF	TGTGCCATCCGTTTGGACATCCTAGAGCATGAGCAGTTCTTC
medium-sized	.	TRBV12-3/TRBV12-4	TRBJ1-1	CASSLGSEAFF	TGTGCCAGCAGTTTAGGGTCTGAAGCTTTCTTT
.	.	TRBV7-3	TRBJ2-2	CASSLTRSQLGAGELFF	TGTGCCAGCAGCTTAACGAGATCCCAACTGGGGGCCGGGGAGCTGTTTTTT
.	.	TRBV7-9	TRBJ2-1	CASSLAGAGPTNEQFF	TGTGCCAGCAGCTTAGCGGGCGCAGGCCCCACAAATGAGCAGTTCTTC
.	.	TRBV30	TRBJ1-2	CAWSPWTDNYGYTF	TGTGCCTGGAGTCCATGGACAGATAACTATGGCTACACCTTC
.	.	TRBV4-1	TRBJ2-7	CASSQAPGSDQSSYEQYF	TGCGCCAGCAGCCAAGCCCCGGGGAGTGACCAAAGCTCCTACGAGCAGTACTTC
.	TRBD1	TRBV6-5	TRBJ2-7	CASSLTGFYEQYF	TGTGCCAGCAGTTTGACAGGGTTCTACGAGCAGTACTTC
.	TRBD1	TRBV19	TRBJ1-1	CASSRTGGLNTEAFF	TGTGCCAGTAGTAGGACAGGGGGCCTTAACACTGAAGCTTTCTTT
.	.	TRBV19	TRBJ1-5	CASSLKSKGGRGNQPQHF	TGTGCCAGTAGTCTTAAGTCTAAAGGGGGTAGGGGCAATCAGCCCCAGCATTTT
.	TRBD1	TRBV24-1	TRBJ2-1	CATSDRQGSHNEQFF	TGTGCCACCAGTGATAGACAGGGATCTCACAATGAGCAGTTCTTC
.	TRBD2	TRBV7-7	TRBJ2-5	CASSPNGLAGGDQETQYF	TGTGCTAGCAGCCCCAATGGACTAGCGGGGGGGGACCAAGAGACCCAGTACTTC
.	.	TRBV6-1	TRBJ1-5	CASSEETRGWSNQPQHF	TGTGCCAGCAGTGAAGAAACCAGGGGCTGGAGCAATCAGCCCCAGCATTTT
.	.	TRBV5-4	TRBJ1-1	CASSLTRGTEAFF	TGTGCCAGCAGCTTGACCAGGGGAACTGAAGCTTTCTTT